Below are 13 T cell receptor beta chains sequenced from a single sample in a study of molecular identifiers for immune sequencing clone quantification (dated by TCRdb to 2016 to 2019). Receptor amplification or capture employed PCR. TCRdb records NextSeq 500 as the sequencer. Using fastp at Q25 and MiXCR, TCRdb reprocessed the public reads and kept productive beta chains. Rows with a matching CDR3 protein are joined into one entry that keeps the most common DNA and genes. The sample profile shows just over 95,000 distinct CDR3 sequences; approximately 24% of them were found once. In total, the top ten clones hold around 0.92% of the sample. The specimen was naive CD8+ T cells from blood, with Jurkat cell RNA spiked in. Reading the label with the study, this specimen's cell subset or site is: FACS-sorted CD8+CD4-CCR7+CD45RA+ naive T cells. The receptors originated from a human donor in good health. Some libraries in this study had Jurkat cell RNA spiked in.

The V call is TRBV6-5, the J call TRBJ2-5; D might be TRBD2 (5 bases). Germline V gene data show CDR1 as MNHEY and CDR2 as SVGAGI. V was trimmed by 0 bases and J by 2 bases, leaving 22 bases between them. This CDR3 spans 19 amino acids. The CDR3: CASSYSSSATLVDQETQYF. For the CDR3, the DNA is TGTGCCAGCAGTTACTCGTCATCGGCTACACTAGTGGATCAAGAGACCCAGTACTTC.

About this clonotype: A much more abundant neighbour one base away suggests this may be a read error. This CDR3 reads CAATTGLGTEAFF. The CDR3 DNA follows: TGTGCCGCCACGACAGGGTTGGGCACTGAAGCTTTCTTT. The rearrangement uses TRBV15 and TRBJ1-1, with TRBD1 identical over 7 bases. Trimming removed 11 bases from V and 4 bases from J; junction bases left unmatched: 10. Looked up from germline, CDR1 is LNHNV and CDR2 is YYDKDF (reference sequence). This CDR3 has 13 residues.

There are many counts of this clonotype. CDR3 region: CASSFSTPVNQPQHF. CDR3 bases: TGCGCCAGCAGCTTCTCCACGCCGGTAAATCAGCCCCAGCATTTT. This chain uses TRBV5-1 with TRBJ1-5; no clear D gene. CDR1 is SGHRS and CDR2 is YFSETQ in the germline V gene. The CDR3 spans 15 residues. Deletions cut 2 bases from V and 4 bases from J, with 13 bases between.

Concerning this clonotype itself: This could be a read error, since a much larger clone is one nucleotide away. The chain combines TRBV2 with TRBJ2-7, with D perhaps being TRBD1 or TRBD2 (5 bases each). Germline loops: CDR1 SNHLY, CDR2 FYNNEI. This CDR3 comprises 15 residues. CDR3 protein: CASRPPRDGHGELYF. The CDR3 nucleotides are TGTGCCAGCAGACCCCCCCGGGACGGCCACGGAGAGCTGTACTTC.

This clonotype has only a few counts. Here the CDR3 reads CASSSGDSQGQPQHF. CDR3 DNA: TGTGCCAGCAGCTCGGGGGACTCTCAGGGTCAGCCCCAGCATTTT. The gene calls are TRBV7-9 and TRBJ1-5; a weak D match, TRBD1 (5 bases). The CDR3 loop spans 15 amino acids. The germline gives CDR1 SEHNR, CDR2 FQNEAQ (reference sequence). The ends were cut back, 4 bases at V and 6 bases at J, with 16 bases in the middle.

This clonotype was counted between two and nine times. V and J are TRBV6-2 or TRBV6-3 and TRBJ2-7, with 9 bases that match TRBD2. The CDR3 is made up of 17 amino acids. Germline trimming cut 5 bases from V and 6 bases from J; bases unmatched to any gene: 17. CDR1 is MNHEY, CDR2 SVGEGT, per germline. The CDR3 nucleotides read TGTGCCAGCAGTACGCTAGCGGGACCCGCCGAGGGTGCCGAGCAGTACTTC. The encoded protein is CASSTLAGPAEGAEQYF.

This clonotype came up many times. The chain employs TRBV11-2 and TRBJ2-5; no clear D gene. The CDR3 covers 14 residues. Germline values: CDR1 SGHAT, CDR2 FQNNGV. V gave up 5 bases and J gave up 0 bases, with 10 bases separating them. Here the CDR3 reads CASSLRSYQETQYF. For the CDR3, the DNA is TGTGCCAGCAGCCTAAGGTCGTACCAAGAGACCCAGTACTTC.

The table lists this clonotype with many counts. The chain recombines TRBV7-6 with TRBJ2-5, with D possibly matching TRBD2 (5 bases). The CDR3 extends over 15 amino acids. Germline values: CDR1 SGHVS, CDR2 FNYEAQ. Trimming shortened V by 5 bases and J by 2 bases, and 15 bases separated the two germline ends. CDR3 sequence (DNA): TGTGCCAGCAGCACCCGGGTACTAGTTCAAGAGACCCAGTACTTC. Translating gives CASSTRVLVQETQYF.

Comments on this clonotype: Since a much larger clone is just one base distant, this may be a read error. This rearrangement joins TRBV20-1 to TRBJ2-7, with a weak D call TRBD2 (5 bases). There are 14 residues in the CDR3. CDR1 and CDR2 (germline): DFQATT, SNEGSKA (reference sequence). The CDR3 DNA reads TGCAATGCTTACCCGGAGGATAAAAAGGACGAGCAGTACTTC. Its translation: CNAYPEDKKDEQYF.

This clonotype was seen a few times. The V and J genes are TRBV7-2 and TRBJ2-7; D is tentatively TRBD1 or TRBD2 (6 bases each). Trimming took off 6 bases at V and 7 bases at J, with 16 bases between the two ends. The CDR3 extends over 13 amino acids. CDR1 is SGHTA and CDR2 is FQGNSA in the germline V gene. The CDR3 DNA is TGTGCCAGCAGAAGCACGGGGGCTGGGGAGCAGTACTTC. It yields the protein CASRSTGAGEQYF.

This clonotype was seen at least ten times. The J gene is TRBJ2-2, the V gene TRBV7-9; D might be TRBD1 (7 bases). Germline CDR1 reads SEHNR; CDR2 reads FQNEAQ (reference sequence). The CDR3 is 18 residues long. Trimming took off 5 bases at V and 1 base at J, with 20 bases between the two ends. The CDR3 protein is CASSKAPGGLLNTGELFF. The CDR3 region has the DNA TGTGCCAGCAGCAAAGCCCCAGGGGGGTTACTGAACACCGGGGAGCTGTTTTTT.

With regard to this clonotype: One end of the junction varies from germline; a read error may be responsible. The chain joins TRBV4-1 to TRBJ2-5; 10 bases map to TRBD2. The CDR3 is made up of 16 amino acids. The germline V gene encodes CDR1 MGHRA and CDR2 YSYEKL. CDR3 in amino acids: CVSSQGGAGGEEPQYF. The CDR3 nucleotides are TGCGTCAGCAGCCAAGGAGGAGCGGGAGGGGAAGAGCCCCAGTACTTC.

Remarks on this clonotype: A much larger clone lies a single base off, so this may be a read error. The conserved phenylalanine or tryptophan is not found at the CDR3 terminus, so this likely reflects a read error. The J gene is TRBJ1-5, the V gene TRBV6-2 or TRBV6-3; D gene unclear. Germline V lookup: CDR1 MNHEY, CDR2 SVGEGT. CDR3 length equals 14 residues. Deletions cut 2 bases from V and 0 bases from J, with 5 bases between. Here the CDR3 DNA reads TGTGCCAGCAGTTACATTGGTAGCAATCAGCCCCAGCATTCT. The encoded protein is CASSYIGSNQPQHS.